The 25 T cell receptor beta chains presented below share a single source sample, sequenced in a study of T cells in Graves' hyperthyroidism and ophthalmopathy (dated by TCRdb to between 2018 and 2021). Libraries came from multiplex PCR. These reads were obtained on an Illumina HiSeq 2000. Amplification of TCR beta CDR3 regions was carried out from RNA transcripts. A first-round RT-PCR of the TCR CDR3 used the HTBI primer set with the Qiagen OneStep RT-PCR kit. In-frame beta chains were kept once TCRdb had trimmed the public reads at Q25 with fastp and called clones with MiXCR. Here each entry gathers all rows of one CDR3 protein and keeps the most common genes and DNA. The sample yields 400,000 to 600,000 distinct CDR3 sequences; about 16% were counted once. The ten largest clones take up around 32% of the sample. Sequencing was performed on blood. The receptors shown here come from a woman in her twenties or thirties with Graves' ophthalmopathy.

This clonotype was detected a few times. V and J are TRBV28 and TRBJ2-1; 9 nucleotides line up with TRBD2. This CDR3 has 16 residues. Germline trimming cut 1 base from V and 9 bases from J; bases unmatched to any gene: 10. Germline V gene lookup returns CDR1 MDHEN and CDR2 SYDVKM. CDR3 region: CASSLLGLAGRGEQFF. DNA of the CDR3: TGTGCCAGCAGTTTATTAGGCCTAGCGGGAAGGGGTGAGCAGTTCTTC.

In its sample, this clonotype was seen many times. CDR3 protein: CASSLGGPRYEQYF. The CDR3, as DNA: TGTGCCAGCAGTTTGGGCGGACCACGCTACGAGCAGTACTTC. The rearrangement joins TRBV28 to TRBJ2-7; no reliable D call. V was shortened by 3 bases and J by 3 bases, with 12 bases between the two germline ends. This CDR3 has 14 amino acids. The germline gives CDR1 MDHEN, CDR2 SYDVKM.

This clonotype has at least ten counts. The CDR3 reads CASRFSGPQETQYF. CDR3 sequence (DNA): TGTGCCAGCAGATTTAGCGGGCCCCAAGAGACCCAGTACTTC. This sequence joins TRBV12-3 or TRBV12-4 and TRBJ2-5, with 7 bases that match TRBD2. This CDR3 has 14 residues. Trimming at V came to 6 bases and at J to 1 base, leaving 5 bases not matched to a gene.

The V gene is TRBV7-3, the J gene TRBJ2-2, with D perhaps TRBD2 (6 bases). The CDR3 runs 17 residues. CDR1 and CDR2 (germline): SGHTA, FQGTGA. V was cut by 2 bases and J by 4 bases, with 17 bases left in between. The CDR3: CASSLEAWRERTGELFF. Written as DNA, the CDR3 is TGTGCCAGCAGCTTAGAGGCCTGGCGGGAACGCACCGGGGAGCTGTTTTTT.

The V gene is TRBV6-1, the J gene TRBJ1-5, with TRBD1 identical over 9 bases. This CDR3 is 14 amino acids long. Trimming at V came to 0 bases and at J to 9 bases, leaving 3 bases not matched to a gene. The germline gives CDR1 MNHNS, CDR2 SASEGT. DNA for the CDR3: TGTGCCAGCAGTGAAGCACAGGGGGCACGGCCCCAGCATTTT. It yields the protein CASSEAQGARPQHF.

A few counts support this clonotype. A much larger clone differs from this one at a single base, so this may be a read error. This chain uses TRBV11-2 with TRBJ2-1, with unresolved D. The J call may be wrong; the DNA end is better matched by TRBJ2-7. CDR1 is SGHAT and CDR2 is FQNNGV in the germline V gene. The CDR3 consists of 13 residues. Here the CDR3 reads CASSLTRVNEQYF. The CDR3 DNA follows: TGTGCCAGCAGCTTGACCCGTGTCAATGAGCAGTACTTC.

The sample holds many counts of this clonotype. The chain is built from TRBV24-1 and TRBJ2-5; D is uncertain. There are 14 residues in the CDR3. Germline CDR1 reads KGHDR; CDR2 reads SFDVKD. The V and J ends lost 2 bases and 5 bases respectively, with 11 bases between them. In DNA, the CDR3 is TGTGCCACCAGTGATTCGGACCAGCTCGAGACCCAGTACTTC. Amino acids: CATSDSDQLETQYF.

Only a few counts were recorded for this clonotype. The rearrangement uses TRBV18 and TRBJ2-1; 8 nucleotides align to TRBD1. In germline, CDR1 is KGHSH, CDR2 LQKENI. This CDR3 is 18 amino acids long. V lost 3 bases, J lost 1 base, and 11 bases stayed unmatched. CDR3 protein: CASSPPGRGPPSYNEQFF. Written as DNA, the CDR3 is TGTGCCAGCTCACCCCCCGGCAGGGGGCCCCCATCCTACAATGAGCAGTTCTTC.

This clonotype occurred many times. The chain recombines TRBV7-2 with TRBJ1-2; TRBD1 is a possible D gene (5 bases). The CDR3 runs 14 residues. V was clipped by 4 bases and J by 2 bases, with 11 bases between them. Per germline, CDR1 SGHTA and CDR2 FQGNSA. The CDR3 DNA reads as TGTGCCAGCAGCTCCAGGGACCCAAACTATGGCTACACCTTC. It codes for CASSSRDPNYGYTF.

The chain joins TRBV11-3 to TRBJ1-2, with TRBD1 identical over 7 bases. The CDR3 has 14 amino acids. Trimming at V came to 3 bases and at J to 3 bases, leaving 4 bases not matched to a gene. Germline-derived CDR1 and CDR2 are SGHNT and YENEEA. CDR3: CASSLTGSDYGYTF. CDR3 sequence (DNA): TGTGCCAGCAGCTTGACAGGGTCGGACTATGGCTACACCTTC. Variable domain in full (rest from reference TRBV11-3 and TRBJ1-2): EAGVVQSPRYKIIEKKQPVAFWCNPISGHNTLYWYLQNLGQGPELLIRYENEEAVDDSQLPKDRFSAERLKGVDSTLKIQPAELGDSAVYLCASSLTGSDYGYTFGSGTRLTVV.

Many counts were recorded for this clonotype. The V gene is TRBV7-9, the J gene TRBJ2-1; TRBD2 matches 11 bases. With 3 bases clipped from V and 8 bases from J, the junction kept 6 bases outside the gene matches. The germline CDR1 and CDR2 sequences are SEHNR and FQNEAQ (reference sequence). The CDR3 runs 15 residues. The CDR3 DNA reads TGTGCCAGCAGCTTGGGCCTAGCGGGGGGCGATGAGCAGTTCTTC. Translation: CASSLGLAGGDEQFF.

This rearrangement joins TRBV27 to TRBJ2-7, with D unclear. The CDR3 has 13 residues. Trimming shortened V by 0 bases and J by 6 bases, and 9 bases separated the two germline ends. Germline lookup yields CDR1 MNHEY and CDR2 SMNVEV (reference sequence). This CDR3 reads CASSLSQFGEQYF. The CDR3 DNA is TGTGCCAGCAGTTTATCGCAGTTTGGCGAGCAGTACTTC.

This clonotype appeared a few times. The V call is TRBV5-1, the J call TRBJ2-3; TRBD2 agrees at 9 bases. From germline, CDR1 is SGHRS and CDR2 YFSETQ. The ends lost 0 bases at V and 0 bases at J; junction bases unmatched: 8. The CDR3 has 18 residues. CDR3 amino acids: CASSLALAGPTSTDTQYF. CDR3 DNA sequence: TGCGCCAGCAGCTTGGCCCTAGCGGGGCCCACTAGCACAGATACGCAGTATTTT.

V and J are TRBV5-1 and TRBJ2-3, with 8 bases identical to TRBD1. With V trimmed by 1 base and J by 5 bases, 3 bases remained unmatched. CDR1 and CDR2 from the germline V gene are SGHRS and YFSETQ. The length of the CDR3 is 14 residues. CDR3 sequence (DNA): TGCGCCAGCAGCTTGTCCAGGGGGCTAGATACGCAGTATTTT. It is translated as CASSLSRGLDTQYF.

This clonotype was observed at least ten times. In DNA, the CDR3 is TGTGCCAGCTCACTAGGACAGGGCTTTCAGCCCCAGCATTTT. Translation: CASSLGQGFQPQHF. This chain connects TRBV18 to TRBJ1-5, with TRBD1 identical over 8 bases. This CDR3 comprises 14 residues. The V gene end was trimmed by 4 bases and the J gene end by 6 bases; junction bases not matched to a gene: 5. Germline V CDR1 and CDR2: KGHSH, LQKENI.

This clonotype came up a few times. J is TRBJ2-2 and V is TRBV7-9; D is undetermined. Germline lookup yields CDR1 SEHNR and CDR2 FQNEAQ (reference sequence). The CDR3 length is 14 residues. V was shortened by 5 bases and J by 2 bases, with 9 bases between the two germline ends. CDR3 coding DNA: TGTGCCAGCAGCACCACCGAAAACACCGGGGAGCTGTTTTTT. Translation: CASSTTENTGELFF.

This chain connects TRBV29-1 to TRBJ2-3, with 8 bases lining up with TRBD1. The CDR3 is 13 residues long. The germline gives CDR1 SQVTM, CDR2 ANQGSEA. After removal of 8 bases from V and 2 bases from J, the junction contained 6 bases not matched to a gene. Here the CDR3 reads CSSGTGITDTQYF. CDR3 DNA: TGCAGCTCCGGGACAGGTATCACAGATACGCAGTATTTT.

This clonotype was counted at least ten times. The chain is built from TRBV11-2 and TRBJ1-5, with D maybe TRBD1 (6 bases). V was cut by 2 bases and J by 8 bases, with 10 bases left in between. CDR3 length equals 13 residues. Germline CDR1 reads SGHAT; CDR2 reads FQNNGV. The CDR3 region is CASSLQGLEPQHF. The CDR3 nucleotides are TGTGCCAGCAGCTTACAGGGGCTGGAGCCCCAGCATTTT.

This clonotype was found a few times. The CDR3 nucleotides read TGTGCCAGCAGACCTACAGGGTTGGGTGAGCAGTTCTTC. Translated, it gives CASRPTGLGEQFF. The genes are TRBV7-6 and TRBJ2-1; TRBD1 is a possible D gene (6 bases). Germline V gene lookup returns CDR1 SGHVS and CDR2 FNYEAQ. The CDR3 loop spans 13 amino acids. The V end was cut by 6 bases, the J end by 9 bases, with 15 bases between.

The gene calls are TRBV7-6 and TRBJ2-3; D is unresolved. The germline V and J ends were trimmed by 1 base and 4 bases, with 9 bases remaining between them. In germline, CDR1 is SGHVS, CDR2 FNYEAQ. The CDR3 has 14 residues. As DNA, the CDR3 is TGTGCCAGCAGCTTAGGCCATGGGGCAGATACGCAGTATTTT. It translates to CASSLGHGADTQYF.

In nucleotides, the CDR3 is TGTGCCAGCGGGGATGTCTATGGCTACACCTTC. Its protein is CASGDVYGYTF. This chain links TRBV9 with TRBJ1-2; no clear D. This CDR3 is built from 11 residues. The V end lost 7 bases, the J end lost 4 bases, and 8 bases lay between the germline ends. Germline lookup yields CDR1 SGDLS and CDR2 YYNGEE.

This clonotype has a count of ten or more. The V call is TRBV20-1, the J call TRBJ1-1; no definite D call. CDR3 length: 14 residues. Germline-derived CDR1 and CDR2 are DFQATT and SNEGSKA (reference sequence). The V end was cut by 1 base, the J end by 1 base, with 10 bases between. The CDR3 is CSARGPGGNTEAFF. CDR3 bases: TGCAGTGCTAGAGGTCCAGGAGGGAACACTGAAGCTTTCTTT.

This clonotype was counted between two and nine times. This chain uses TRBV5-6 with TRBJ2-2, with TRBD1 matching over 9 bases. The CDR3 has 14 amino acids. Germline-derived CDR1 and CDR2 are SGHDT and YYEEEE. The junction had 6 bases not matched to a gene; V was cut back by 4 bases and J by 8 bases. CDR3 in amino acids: CASSRGQGSGELFF. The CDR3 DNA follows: TGTGCCAGCAGCCGAGGACAGGGGAGTGGGGAGCTGTTTTTT.

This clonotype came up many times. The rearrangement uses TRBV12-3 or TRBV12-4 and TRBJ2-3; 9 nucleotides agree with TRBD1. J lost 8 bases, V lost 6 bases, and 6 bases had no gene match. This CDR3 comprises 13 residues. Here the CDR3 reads CASRPDRGSTQYF. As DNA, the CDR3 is TGTGCCAGCAGGCCTGACAGGGGGTCTACGCAGTATTTT.

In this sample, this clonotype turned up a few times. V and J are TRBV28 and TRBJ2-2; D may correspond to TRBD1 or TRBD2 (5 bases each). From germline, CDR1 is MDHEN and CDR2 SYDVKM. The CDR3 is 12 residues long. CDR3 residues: CAMGENTGELFF. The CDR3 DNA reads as TGTGCGATGGGGGAGAACACCGGGGAGCTGTTTTTT.